These 21 T cell receptor beta chains originate from one sample sequenced in a study of T cells in Graves' hyperthyroidism and ophthalmopathy. Authors of the study amplified TCR beta CDR3 regions from RNA transcripts. When the TCR CDR3 underwent first-round RT-PCR, the HTBI primer set was used. MiXCR, run by TCRdb on the multiplex PCR reads, gives a single entry per CDR3 protein. The profile covers over 400,000 distinct CDR3 sequences, with approximately 14% appearing a single time and about 12% taken by the ten largest. Sequencing used blood. These receptors were collected from a man aged 18 to 29 with Graves' ophthalmopathy.

Details on this clonotype: A read error is possible here, since a much larger clone lies one base away. The gene calls are TRBV27 and TRBJ2-3; the match to TRBD2 covers 7 bases. Germline assignment: CDR1 MNHEY and CDR2 SMNVEV (reference sequence). The CDR3 extends over 14 amino acids. Unmatched junction bases numbered 10, after V lost 11 bases and J lost 2 bases. CDR3 region: CACKASGNTDTQYF. The CDR3 DNA is TGTGCCTGCAAGGCTAGCGGCAACACAGATACGCAGTATTTT.

This clonotype was detected only a few times. V is TRBV27 and J is TRBJ2-3, with D perhaps TRBD1 (6 bases). This CDR3 spans 16 amino acids. Germline CDR1 MNHEY, CDR2 SMNVEV (reference sequence). V shed 3 bases and J shed 6 bases, with 19 bases lying between them. For the CDR3, the DNA is TGTGCCAGCAGTTTTCGCGAGGGGGAGCTAGGGGATACGCAGTATTTT. It specifies CASSFREGELGDTQYF.

This clonotype was recorded at least ten times. The chain has TRBV10-2 and TRBJ2-5; D is possibly TRBD1 (6 bases). CDR3 length: 12 residues. The germline gives CDR1 WSHSY, CDR2 SAAADI. V lost 5 bases to trimming and J lost 6 bases, with 10 bases between them. As DNA, the CDR3 is TGCGCCAGCAGTCGGACAGCGAAGACCCAGTACTTC. Protein product: CASSRTAKTQYF.

This clonotype was counted a few times. V usage is TRBV6-1 and J usage is TRBJ2-2, with 7 bases identical to TRBD1. The CDR3 is made up of 14 amino acids. J gave up 7 bases and V 6 bases, and 8 bases lay outside the gene matches. Germline V gene data show CDR1 as MNHNS and CDR2 as SASEGT. Here the CDR3 DNA reads TGTGCCAGCAGCAGACAGGGCTCTTACGGGGAGCTGTTTTTT. Translating it yields CASSRQGSYGELFF.

This clonotype was recorded only once. V is TRBV6-1 and J is TRBJ1-4, with no clear D. Germline CDR1 is MNHNS and CDR2 is SASEGT. The CDR3 loop spans 14 amino acids. V was shortened by 7 bases and J by 8 bases, with 17 bases between the two germline ends. CDR3: CASTANEGWEKLFF. The CDR3 DNA is TGTGCCAGCACCGCGAACGAAGGCTGGGAAAAACTGTTTTTT.

The chain joins TRBV4-1 to TRBJ2-3; 9 nucleotides match TRBD2. Looked up from germline, CDR1 is MGHRA and CDR2 is YSYEKL. V shed 1 base, J shed 3 bases, and the junction held 5 bases outside the gene matches. This CDR3 region has 16 residues. The CDR3 region is CASSQGAGGPTDTQYF. CDR3 sequence (DNA): TGCGCCAGCAGCCAAGGGGCGGGGGGGCCGACAGATACGCAGTATTTT.

This CDR3 reads CASSQAPDQPQHF. CDR3 DNA: TGTGCCAGCAGCCAAGCCCCCGATCAGCCCCAGCATTTT. This chain uses TRBV5-4 with TRBJ1-5; D is uncertain. V lost 4 bases to trimming and J lost 5 bases, with 10 bases between them. The CDR3 is 13 residues long. The germline V gene has CDR1 SGHNT and CDR2 YYREEE (reference sequence).

This clonotype was detected ten times or more. V gene TRBV18 combines with J gene TRBJ2-1; TRBD2 aligns across 14 bases. Germline V gene lookup returns CDR1 KGHSH and CDR2 LQKENI. V was pared by 2 bases and J by 10 bases, with 7 bases of the junction left unmatched. The CDR3 consists of 16 residues. CDR3 DNA sequence: TGTGCCAGCTCACCATGGTGGACTAGCGGGAGGCCCGAGCAGTTCTTC. Residues: CASSPWWTSGRPEQFF.

This clonotype was counted many times. The chain recombines TRBV11-3 with TRBJ1-6, with D hard to call. Germline-derived CDR1 and CDR2 are SGHNT and YENEEA. The CDR3 loop spans 14 amino acids. Trimming shortened V by 3 bases and J by 8 bases, and 11 bases separated the two germline ends. CDR3 DNA: TGTGCCAGCAGCTTGAGGAGAAGTGATTCACCCCTCCACTTT. Protein: CASSLRRSDSPLHF. The variable domain in full, completed from reference TRBV11-3 and TRBJ1-6, reads EAGVVQSPRYKIIEKKQPVAFWCNPISGHNTLYWYLQNLGQGPELLIRYENEEAVDDSQLPKDRFSAERLKGVDSTLKIQPAELGDSAVYLCASSLRRSDSPLHFGNGTRLTVT.

About this clonotype itself: Just one base apart from a much larger clone, this may be a read error. The V gene is TRBV3-1, the J gene TRBJ1-5; D is ambiguous. The CDR3 is 14 residues long. Germline V gives CDR1 LGHDT, CDR2 YNNKEL (reference sequence). The CDR3 region has the DNA TGTGCCAGCAGCCAAGATACAGCTAATCAGTCCCAGCATTTT. The encoded protein is CASSQDTANQSQHF.

This clonotype was counted many times. The V and J genes are TRBV6-1 and TRBJ1-5, with 8 bases matching TRBD1. CDR3 size: 13 residues. The germline CDR1 and CDR2 sequences are MNHNS and SASEGT. Losses at the gene ends were 8 bases for V and 6 bases for J; bases not matched to a gene: 6. The CDR3 protein is CASAGGAAQPQHF. The CDR3 DNA reads TGTGCCAGCGCAGGGGGCGCGGCTCAGCCCCAGCATTTT.

This clonotype was observed a handful of times. The V call is TRBV7-9, the J call TRBJ2-3, with a weak D call TRBD2 (7 bases). In germline, CDR1 is SEHNR, CDR2 FQNEAQ (reference sequence). The CDR3 spans 15 residues. Deletions cut 0 bases from V and 4 bases from J, with 11 bases between. CDR3 in DNA: TGTGCCAGCAGCTTAGCGGGGGGGCTAGCAGATACGCAGTATTTT. It codes for CASSLAGGLADTQYF.

Worth noting for this clonotype: A read error may explain this, as a much larger clone is one base away. The chain recombines TRBV3-1 with TRBJ2-7, with D perhaps TRBD2 (7 bases). Germline V gene data show CDR1 as LGHDT and CDR2 as YNNKEL (reference sequence). V was shortened by 5 bases and J by 3 bases, with 17 bases between the two germline ends. The CDR3 loop spans 15 amino acids. The DNA for the CDR3 is TGTGCCAGCAGCGCGGGGGCAGGGCTCGGCTACGAGCAGTACTTC. Residues: CASSAGAGLGYEQYF.

The table lists this clonotype with a few counts. This chain joins TRBV4-1 and TRBJ1-2; maybe TRBD1 (5 bases). The V gene's germline CDR1 is MGHRA and CDR2 YSYEKL. This CDR3 is 15 amino acids long. Deletions cut 0 bases from V and 2 bases from J, with 10 bases between. In DNA form, the CDR3 reads TGCGCCAGCAGCCAAGATCACGGGGGGAACTATGGCTACACCTTC. This codes for CASSQDHGGNYGYTF.

This clonotype was counted many times. This chain links TRBV3-1 with TRBJ2-1, with D tentatively TRBD2 (6 bases). The germline V gene encodes CDR1 LGHDT and CDR2 YNNKEL (reference sequence). CDR3 size: 17 residues. V shed 0 bases and J shed 7 bases, with 19 bases lying between them. The CDR3 coding sequence is TGTGCCAGCAGCCAAGATCCCACTAGCCGGGCTGGTAATGAGCAGTTCTTC. This codes for CASSQDPTSRAGNEQFF.

The genes are TRBV18 and TRBJ1-4, with no clear D. V was trimmed by 1 base and J by 6 bases, leaving 9 bases between them. Looked up from germline, CDR1 is KGHSH and CDR2 is LQKENI. CDR3 length: 14 residues. DNA of the CDR3: TGTGCCAGCTCACCACAGGGATTTGATGAAAAACTGTTTTTT. Translation gives CASSPQGFDEKLFF.

This clonotype occurred many times. The chain has TRBV2 and TRBJ1-1; 8 nucleotides agree with TRBD1. This CDR3 spans 14 amino acids. Germline loops: CDR1 SNHLY, CDR2 FYNNEI. V shed 7 bases, J shed 1 base, and the junction held 5 bases outside the gene matches. In nucleotides, the CDR3 is TGTGCCAGCACGGGACAGGTAAAGAACACTGAAGCTTTCTTT. It encodes CASTGQVKNTEAFF.

The CDR3 nucleotides read TGCGCCAGCAGCAAAGGACAGTTGAGCACTGAAGCTTTCTTT. It is translated as CASSKGQLSTEAFF. The chain couples TRBV5-1 to TRBJ1-1; D may be TRBD1 (6 bases). The CDR3 is made up of 14 amino acids. CDR1 SGHRS and CDR2 YFSETQ come from the germline V gene. V lost 4 bases and J 4 bases, leaving 14 bases between the germline ends.

This clonotype was seen only a few times. The rearrangement links TRBV18 to TRBJ2-2, with 7 bases matching TRBD2. The CDR3 runs to 16 residues. Trimming removed 1 base from V and 5 bases from J; junction bases left unmatched: 7. Germline values: CDR1 KGHSH, CDR2 LQKENI. The CDR3 spells CASSPRRSGNTGELFF. As DNA, the CDR3 is TGTGCCAGCTCACCACGGCGCAGCGGGAATACCGGGGAGCTGTTTTTT.

This clonotype has at least ten counts. The rearrangement uses TRBV6-1 and TRBJ2-7; 7 nucleotides match TRBD1. Germline CDR1 is MNHNS and CDR2 is SASEGT. This CDR3 has 14 residues. Germline trimming cut 1 base from V and 1 base from J; bases unmatched to any gene: 1. The CDR3 reads CASSEEGASYEQYF. The CDR3 DNA sequence: TGTGCCAGCAGTGAAGAGGGGGCTTCCTACGAGCAGTACTTC.

This clonotype was seen just once. A much larger clonotype is one base distant, so this may be a read error. This chain connects TRBV9 to TRBJ2-1, with TRBD1 identical over 7 bases. The junction had 7 bases not matched to a gene; V was cut back by 2 bases and J by 5 bases. The CDR3 runs 15 residues. CDR1 is SGDLS and CDR2 is YYNGEE in the germline V gene. The CDR3 loop reads CASSVMDRTDNEQFF. The CDR3 coding sequence is TGTGCCAGCAGCGTTATGGACAGGACGGACAATGAGCAGTTCTTC.